The 28 T cell receptor beta chains below all came from one sample that was sequenced in a study of T cells in Graves' hyperthyroidism and ophthalmopathy. Using RNA transcripts as the source, TCR beta CDR3 regions were amplified. The TCR CDR3 first-round RT-PCR relied on the HTBI primer set. MiXCR, applied by TCRdb to the multiplex PCR reads, yields one record per CDR3 protein. The sample lists a few hundred thousand distinct CDR3 sequences, more than 15% occurring once. The specimen was blood. The source of these receptors is a woman aged 18-29 years with Graves' ophthalmopathy.

V gene TRBV19 combines with J gene TRBJ1-1, with a possible D match to TRBD1 (6 bases). CDR1 is LNHDA and CDR2 is SQIVND in the germline V gene (reference sequence). CDR3 length equals 18 residues. V was clipped by 3 bases and J by 4 bases, with 24 bases between them. As DNA, the CDR3 is TGTGCCAGTAGTATTGTCCACTTGGGGGGCGCCGGGAGCACTGAAGCTTTCTTT. Residues: CASSIVHLGGAGSTEAFF.

Worth noting for this clonotype: This may be a read error, as it is one base from a much larger clone. This chain uses TRBV7-9 with TRBJ2-3, with 10 bases matching TRBD2. Per the germline V gene, CDR1 is SEHNR and CDR2 is FQNEAQ (reference sequence). The CDR3 covers 17 residues. The CDR3, as DNA: TGTGCCGGCAGCTTACCAACTAGCGGGAAAACCACAGATACGCAGTATTTT. Its protein product is CAGSLPTSGKTTDTQYF.

In its sample, this clonotype was seen many times. The gene calls are TRBV5-1 and TRBJ1-4; no clear D. CDR1 and CDR2 from the germline V gene are SGHRS and YFSETQ. The CDR3 consists of 13 residues. V dropped 4 bases and J dropped 12 bases, with 16 bases sitting between them. The CDR3 reads CASSPHGALELFF. DNA of the CDR3: TGCGCCAGCAGCCCCCACGGCGCGTTGGAACTGTTTTTT.

This chain connects TRBV4-3 to TRBJ1-4; D unresolved. Looked up from germline, CDR1 is LGHNA and CDR2 is YSLEER. Trimming removed 5 bases from V and 4 bases from J, with 14 bases in between. This CDR3 is 15 amino acids long. The chain's CDR3 is CASSGPGPINEKLFF. The CDR3 region has the DNA TGCGCCAGCAGCGGACCCGGGCCGATTAATGAAAAACTGTTTTTT.

This clonotype turned up a few times. The rearrangement uses TRBV28 and TRBJ1-3; D remains ambiguous. In germline, CDR1 is MDHEN, CDR2 SYDVKM. This CDR3 comprises 17 residues. Trimming took off 4 bases at V and 0 bases at J, with 16 bases between the two ends. The CDR3 is CASSSTRAGLSGNTIYF. CDR3 DNA: TGTGCCAGCAGTTCTACTAGAGCAGGACTCTCTGGAAACACCATATATTTT.

In its sample, this clonotype was seen many times. The chain couples TRBV30 to TRBJ2-7; TRBD2 aligns across 7 bases. The CDR3 has 13 amino acids. J gave up 2 bases and V 1 base, and 2 bases lay outside the gene matches. Germline V CDR1 and CDR2: GTSNPN, SVGIG (reference sequence). In DNA form, the CDR3 reads TGTGCCTGGAGTGCCACTAGCGCCTACGAGCAGTACTTC. This encodes CAWSATSAYEQYF. The full variable domain, its missing parts supplied by reference TRBV30 and TRBJ2-7, is SQTIHQWPATLVQPVGSPLSLECTVEGTSNPNLYWYRQAAGRGLQLLFYSVGIGQISSEVPQNLSASRPQDRQFILSSKKLLLSDSGFYLCAWSATSAYEQYFGPGTRLTVT.

The CDR3 sequence: CASSAQSLAGGRESYEQYF. The CDR3 region has the DNA TGTGCCAGCAGCGCCCAGTCCCTAGCGGGGGGCCGGGAATCCTACGAGCAGTACTTC. This chain joins TRBV11-2 and TRBJ2-7, with 11 positions matching TRBD2. CDR3 length equals 19 residues. CDR1 and CDR2 from the germline V gene are SGHAT and FQNNGV. The V segment lost 5 bases and the J segment 1 base; nucleotides outside the gene matches: 16.

This chain links TRBV10-3 with TRBJ1-4, with D perhaps TRBD1 (6 bases). V lost 4 bases to trimming and J lost 4 bases, with 13 bases between them. Germline V CDR1 and CDR2: ENHRY, SYGVKD. The CDR3 is 15 residues long. CDR3 residues: CAISVTGQLNEKLFF. The CDR3 DNA is TGTGCCATCAGTGTAACCGGACAGCTTAATGAAAAACTGTTTTTT.

The table lists this clonotype with many counts. CDR3 DNA sequence: TGCAGTGCTAGAGAAAGGACAGGGCGTTCACCCCTCCACTTT. Translation gives CSARERTGRSPLHF. The chain links TRBV20-1 to TRBJ1-6, with 8 bases matching TRBD1. This CDR3 has 14 amino acids. The germline gives CDR1 DFQATT, CDR2 SNEGSKA (reference sequence). The ends lost 0 bases at V and 9 bases at J; junction bases unmatched: 4.

This clonotype came up many times. The genes are TRBV7-6 and TRBJ1-1, with D perhaps TRBD1 (6 bases). The CDR3 loop spans 13 amino acids. Germline CDR1 reads SGHVS; CDR2 reads FNYEAQ. Between the trimmed V and J ends, which lost 2 bases and 4 bases, there was a span of 8 bases. The CDR3 coding sequence is TGTGCCAGCAGCTTAAGGGGGATCACTGAAGCTTTCTTT. Translation gives CASSLRGITEAFF.

The chain carries TRBV7-9 and TRBJ2-5; the D call may be TRBD1 or TRBD2 (5 bases each). Germline V lookup: CDR1 SEHNR, CDR2 FQNEAQ (reference sequence). V gave up 5 bases and J gave up 1 base, with 17 bases separating them. The length of the CDR3 is 16 residues. The CDR3 DNA reads TGTGCCAGCAGCAAGGTCACGGGGCAGCCCCAAGAGACCCAGTACTTC. This translates into CASSKVTGQPQETQYF.

At least ten counts were recorded for this clonotype. This sequence joins TRBV27 and TRBJ2-2; D call uncertain. V lost 3 bases and J lost 3, with 8 bases in between. CDR1 is MNHEY, CDR2 SMNVEV, per germline (reference sequence). The CDR3 spans 14 residues. In nucleotides, the CDR3 is TGTGCCAGCAGTTTTGAGCAGGACACCGGGGAGCTGTTTTTT. Protein: CASSFEQDTGELFF.

This clonotype was seen at least ten times. The chain is built from TRBV13 and TRBJ2-7; TRBD2 aligns across 11 bases. Germline V CDR1 and CDR2: PRHDT, FYEKMQ (reference sequence). With 3 bases clipped from V and 2 bases from J, the junction kept 3 bases outside the gene matches. The CDR3 length is 15 residues. The CDR3 protein is CASSFVLAGAYEQYF. The CDR3 bases are TGTGCCAGCAGCTTCGTACTAGCGGGAGCCTACGAGCAGTACTTC.

This clonotype was found many times. The chain is built from TRBV28 and TRBJ1-1; 7 bases agree with TRBD1. CDR1 and CDR2 from the germline V gene are MDHEN and SYDVKM. The V gene end was trimmed by 6 bases and the J gene end by 1 base; junction bases not matched to a gene: 5. The length of the CDR3 is 14 residues. CDR3 DNA: TGTGCCAGCAGCCGTGGGACAGAGAACACTGAAGCTTTCTTT. Protein: CASSRGTENTEAFF.

The rearrangement joins TRBV18 to TRBJ2-2; TRBD2 matches at 10 bases. Germline V CDR1 and CDR2: KGHSH, LQKENI. Trimming removed 3 bases from V and 5 bases from J; junction bases left unmatched: 6. This CDR3 is built from 16 residues. CDR3 amino acids: CASSPLAGAITGELFF. The CDR3 DNA reads as TGTGCCAGCTCACCCCTAGCGGGAGCTATAACCGGGGAGCTGTTTTTT. Drawing the rest from reference TRBV18 and TRBJ2-2, the complete variable domain is NAGVMQNPRHLVRRRGQEARLRCSPMKGHSHVYWYRQLPEEGLKFMVYLQKENIIDESGMPKERFSAEFPKEGPSILRIQQVVRGDSAAYFCASSPLAGAITGELFFGEGSRLTVL.

This clonotype was counted at least ten times. The V call is TRBV3-1, the J call TRBJ2-1, with D uncertain. CDR3 length: 15 amino acids. The V end was cut by 0 bases, the J end by 0 bases, with 6 bases between. CDR1 and CDR2 from the germline V gene are LGHDT and YNNKEL (reference sequence). CDR3 nucleotide sequence: TGTGCCAGCAGCCAAGACATAGTCTCCTACAATGAGCAGTTCTTC. This codes for CASSQDIVSYNEQFF.

This clonotype was seen many times. The J gene is TRBJ1-1, the V gene TRBV20-1; no clear D. This CDR3 has 12 residues. The V gene's germline CDR1 is DFQATT and CDR2 SNEGSKA (reference sequence). Trimming took off 0 bases at V and 4 bases at J, with 6 bases between the two ends. CDR3 bases: TGCAGTGCTAGAGAGGCAGCCACTGAAGCTTTCTTT. Translating gives CSAREAATEAFF.

The chain recombines TRBV6-1 with TRBJ1-5, with D possibly matching TRBD1 (5 bases). This CDR3 is 17 amino acids long. V gave up 1 base and J gave up 4 bases, with 17 bases separating them. CDR1 MNHNS and CDR2 SASEGT come from the germline V gene. The DNA for the CDR3 is TGTGCCAGCAGTGAAGAGGTTGACAGCCGGCGGAATCAGCCCCAGCATTTT. It codes for CASSEEVDSRRNQPQHF.

A few counts support this clonotype. The V and J genes are TRBV12-3 or TRBV12-4 and TRBJ2-1; 10 bases are shared with TRBD2. The CDR3 is 16 amino acids. With V trimmed by 7 bases and J by 7 bases, 13 bases remained unmatched. In DNA, the CDR3 is TGTGCCAGCACCCCACAGGGAGTAGCGGGAGGAAATGAGCAGTTCTTC. Translation gives CASTPQGVAGGNEQFF.

At least ten counts were recorded for this clonotype. The germline gene is not matched at one end of the junction; a read error may be the cause. The V gene is TRBV5-1, the J gene TRBJ2-3; unclear D gene. Looked up from germline, CDR1 is SGHRS and CDR2 is YFSETQ. The CDR3 runs 12 residues. CDR3 in DNA: TGTGCCAGCAGCCTTGGAGAAGATACGCAGTATTTT. It is translated as CASSLGEDTQYF.

This clonotype has ten or more counts. The CDR3 nucleotides read TGTGCCAGCAGCTCCAGACAGAACCTCTATGGCTACACCTTC. It yields the protein CASSSRQNLYGYTF. The chain uses TRBV7-2 and TRBJ1-2; possible D gene TRBD1, 5 bases. The CDR3 loop spans 14 amino acids. In germline, CDR1 is SGHTA, CDR2 FQGNSA. Trimming took off 4 bases at V and 4 bases at J, with 13 bases between the two ends.

This clonotype has more than one count but fewer than ten. The V call is TRBV4-1, the J call TRBJ2-2; D is possibly TRBD1 (6 bases). The CDR3 runs to 15 residues. Trimming removed 1 base at V and 5 bases at J, with 11 bases between. The V gene's germline CDR1 is MGHRA and CDR2 YSYEKL. CDR3 in amino acids: CASSQGRGRTGELFF. The CDR3 region has the DNA TGCGCCAGCAGCCAAGGCAGGGGTCGGACCGGGGAGCTGTTTTTT.

The table lists this clonotype with many counts. The DNA for the CDR3 is TGTGCCTGGAGTCGGGGGGGTAGCAATCAGCCCCAGCATTTT. It is translated as CAWSRGGSNQPQHF. The chain combines TRBV30 with TRBJ1-5, with D possibly matching TRBD1 (5 bases). Germline loops: CDR1 GTSNPN, CDR2 SVGIG (reference sequence). V lost 2 bases and J 0 bases, leaving 8 bases between the germline ends. This CDR3 is 14 amino acids long.

The chain couples TRBV19 to TRBJ1-3; tentatively, D is TRBD1 (6 bases). CDR1 and CDR2 from the germline V gene are LNHDA and SQIVND (reference sequence). Trimming took off 4 bases at V and 0 bases at J, with 10 bases between the two ends. The CDR3 has 15 amino acids. CDR3 coding DNA: TGTGCCAGTAGTACCGGGACACTCTCTGGAAACACCATATATTTT. This codes for CASSTGTLSGNTIYF.

The chain recombines TRBV24-1 with TRBJ1-6; D ambiguous. V gave up 3 bases and J gave up 0 bases, with 8 bases separating them. Germline V gene lookup returns CDR1 KGHDR and CDR2 SFDVKD. The CDR3 runs to 16 residues. CDR3 loop: CATSDGLSSYNSPLHF. The DNA of the CDR3 is TGTGCCACCAGTGATGGATTGAGCTCCTATAATTCACCCCTCCACTTT.

This clonotype turned up a few times. The chain uses TRBV12-3 or TRBV12-4 and TRBJ2-1, with 8 positions matching TRBD1. With 3 bases clipped from V and 0 bases from J, the junction kept 1 base outside the gene matches. CDR3 length: 15 residues. In nucleotides, the CDR3 is TGTGCCAGCAGTTTCGACAGGGGCTCCTACAATGAGCAGTTCTTC. This codes for CASSFDRGSYNEQFF.

The chain is built from TRBV12-3 or TRBV12-4 and TRBJ2-7; D assignment may be TRBD1 or TRBD2 (5 bases each). Trimming left V 0 bases short and J 6 bases short, with 15 bases between. This CDR3 spans 15 amino acids. CDR3 bases: TGTGCCAGCAGTTTAGCGCTGGGACGGGGTTTCGAGCAGTACTTC. Translating it yields CASSLALGRGFEQYF.

This clonotype was found a few times. This chain uses TRBV6-2 or TRBV6-3 with TRBJ1-5; tentatively, D is TRBD1 (6 bases). The CDR3 is 13 amino acids. Germline values: CDR1 MNHEY, CDR2 SVGEGT. V lost 8 bases, J lost 3 bases, and 11 bases lay in between. Here the CDR3 reads CASQRDINQPQHF. CDR3 nucleotide sequence: TGTGCCAGCCAGCGGGACATCAATCAGCCCCAGCATTTT.